Below, 19 T cell receptor beta chains from the same sample are listed, as sequenced in a study of CD8 T cells in Susac syndrome. RNA totalling about 0.5 to 1 ug underwent reverse transcription with random hexamers. One entry per CDR3 protein results from TCRdb running MiXCR on the immunoSEQ multiplex PCR reads. The profile shows 90,000 to 110,000 distinct CDR3 sequences, 90% to 98% of them singletons. Sequenced input: CD4+ T cells from PBMCs. These TCRs come from a human donor in good health.

The chain carries TRBV3-1 and TRBJ2-3; weak D call: TRBD1 (6 bases). Germline assignment: CDR1 LGHDT and CDR2 YNNKEL (reference sequence). The ends were cut back, 4 bases at V and 0 bases at J, with 11 bases in the middle. The CDR3 has 15 residues. Here the CDR3 DNA reads TGTGCCAGCAGCCGACAAGGGGGTAGCACAGATACGCAGTATTTT. This sequence encodes CASSRQGGSTDTQYF.

This chain connects TRBV19 to TRBJ1-1; TRBD1 matches 7 bases. Germline V CDR1 and CDR2: LNHDA, SQIVND (reference sequence). J lost 2 bases, V lost 10 bases, and 10 bases had no gene match. The CDR3 spans 14 residues. In DNA form, the CDR3 reads TGTGCCACTTCAGACAGGGCTGAAAACACTGAAGCTTTCTTT. Translation: CATSDRAENTEAFF.

The V and J genes are TRBV5-1 and TRBJ1-1, with 7 nucleotides matching TRBD1. Trimming removed 4 bases from V and 3 bases from J; junction bases left unmatched: 6. The CDR3 totals 14 residues. In germline, CDR1 is SGHRS, CDR2 YFSETQ. The CDR3 sequence: CASSLDRAYTEAFF. The CDR3 DNA follows: TGCGCCAGCAGCCTTGACAGGGCCTACACTGAAGCTTTCTTT.

The V gene is TRBV6-6, the J gene TRBJ1-4, with a tentative D call TRBD1 (5 bases). CDR1 MNHNY and CDR2 SVGAGI come from the germline V gene (reference sequence). Trimming took off 5 bases at V and 3 bases at J, with 10 bases between the two ends. The CDR3 sequence is 14 residues long. Written as DNA, the CDR3 is TGTGCCAGCAGTCTCCGAGGGGCTAATGAAAAACTGTTTTTT. It is translated as CASSLRGANEKLFF.

This sequence joins TRBV14 and TRBJ1-1, with D hard to call. Deletions cut 3 bases from V and 1 base from J, with 15 bases between. CDR1 and CDR2 from the germline V gene are SGHDN and FVKESK. The CDR3 runs to 16 residues. The CDR3 DNA sequence: TGTGCCAGCAGCCACATTGGGCCAAGGAAGAACACTGAAGCTTTCTTT. This sequence encodes CASSHIGPRKNTEAFF.

The rearrangement links TRBV7-2 to TRBJ1-3; 7 nucleotides match TRBD1. The CDR3 totals 12 residues. Losses at the gene ends were 5 bases for V and 8 bases for J; bases not matched to a gene: 3. Germline V gene lookup returns CDR1 SGHTA and CDR2 FQGNSA. CDR3 residues: CASSPTGDTIYF. The DNA for the CDR3 is TGTGCCAGCAGCCCAACAGGGGACACCATATATTTT.

The chain joins TRBV19 to TRBJ1-1; D uncertain. Trimming stripped 4 bases from V and 2 bases from J, with 11 bases between. CDR3 length: 14 residues. From germline, CDR1 is LNHDA and CDR2 SQIVND (reference sequence). The CDR3 sequence: CASSRDLFNTEAFF. The CDR3 DNA reads as TGTGCCAGTAGTAGAGACCTATTCAACACTGAAGCTTTCTTT.

V usage is TRBV28 and J usage is TRBJ2-7; D is unresolved. Germline V gene data show CDR1 as MDHEN and CDR2 as SYDVKM. This CDR3 has 11 amino acids. V lost 7 bases and J lost 3, with 7 bases in between. CDR3 protein: CASNMGYEQYF. In nucleotides, the CDR3 is TGTGCCAGCAATATGGGCTACGAGCAGTACTTC.

J is TRBJ1-1 and V is TRBV6-4; D gene ambiguous. Per germline, CDR1 MRHNA and CDR2 SNTAGT. The CDR3 covers 14 residues. V lost 11 bases and J 1 base, leaving 17 bases between the germline ends. The DNA of the CDR3 is TGTGCCGAGCGGAGTGACTCTGGGAACACTGAAGCTTTCTTT. Protein: CAERSDSGNTEAFF.

The V and J genes are TRBV2 and TRBJ2-1; possibly TRBD2 for D (6 bases). The CDR3 is 13 amino acids. V lost 1 base and J 7 bases, leaving 8 bases between the germline ends. Germline loops: CDR1 SNHLY, CDR2 FYNNEI. DNA for the CDR3: TGTGCCAGCAGTGAAGGACTAGGGAATGAGCAGTTCTTC. Amino acid sequence: CASSEGLGNEQFF.

V is TRBV18 and J is TRBJ2-1; perhaps TRBD2 as D (6 bases). Trimming removed 5 bases at V and 2 bases at J, with 13 bases between. This CDR3 contains 15 residues. CDR1 KGHSH and CDR2 LQKENI come from the germline V gene. This CDR3 reads CASSTGSSAYNEQFF. DNA for the CDR3: TGTGCCAGCTCAACCGGGTCTAGCGCCTACAATGAGCAGTTCTTC.

V and J are TRBV7-9 and TRBJ2-3; maybe TRBD2 (5 bases). The CDR3 runs to 16 residues. The V and J ends lost 0 bases and 4 bases respectively, with 14 bases between them. Germline V gives CDR1 SEHNR, CDR2 FQNEAQ (reference sequence). The CDR3 protein is CASSLALIREADTQYF. CDR3 sequence (DNA): TGTGCCAGCAGCTTAGCGCTTATTCGGGAAGCAGATACGCAGTATTTT.

CDR3 in DNA: TGTGCCAGCTGGGCGGGCAGGGGGCCCCAAGAGACCCAGTACTTC. It specifies CASWAGRGPQETQYF. The chain uses TRBV6-5 and TRBJ2-5; the match to TRBD1 covers 8 bases. The ends lost 8 bases at V and 1 base at J; junction bases unmatched: 9. This CDR3 region has 15 residues. Germline lookup yields CDR1 MNHEY and CDR2 SVGAGI.

The chain carries TRBV11-2 and TRBJ2-5; 16 bases line up with TRBD2. This CDR3 spans 16 amino acids. CDR1 and CDR2 from the germline V gene are SGHAT and FQNNGV. V was clipped by 5 bases and J by 3 bases; unmatched bases: 3. The CDR3 coding sequence is TGTGCCAGCAGCCCGGGACTAGCGGGAGGGAAAGAGACCCAGTACTTC. Amino acids: CASSPGLAGGKETQYF.

This rearrangement joins TRBV18 to TRBJ2-1; TRBD2 is a possible D gene (5 bases). The ends were cut back, 3 bases at V and 8 bases at J, with 11 bases in the middle. CDR1 is KGHSH, CDR2 LQKENI, per germline. This CDR3 has 13 amino acids. CDR3 nucleotides: TGTGCCAGCTCACCCCGTGGACTGGATGAGCAGTTCTTC. Amino acids: CASSPRGLDEQFF.

CDR3 DNA: TGCAGCGGATACAGGGGCGCTGAAGCTTTCTTT. It codes for CSGYRGAEAFF. This rearrangement joins TRBV29-1 to TRBJ1-1; 7 nucleotides line up with TRBD1. The CDR3 is 11 residues long. Germline CDR1 and CDR2: SQVTM and ANQGSEA. V gave up 7 bases and J gave up 6 bases; unmatched junction bases: 5.

The chain couples TRBV30 to TRBJ1-1; TRBD1 is a possible D gene (5 bases). Germline assignment: CDR1 GTSNPN and CDR2 SVGIG (reference sequence). The CDR3 is made up of 13 amino acids. Trimming took 2 bases from V and 1 from J, leaving 8 bases between them. The CDR3 here is CAWSRGSNTEAFF. The CDR3 DNA reads TGTGCCTGGAGTAGGGGATCGAACACTGAAGCTTTCTTT.

This chain joins TRBV5-4 and TRBJ2-3; a possible D gene is TRBD1 (5 bases). The CDR3 runs 13 residues. Germline assignment: CDR1 SGHNT and CDR2 YYREEE (reference sequence). V was cut by 0 bases and J by 8 bases, with 10 bases left in between. CDR3 sequence reads: CASSLGAGRTQYF. In nucleotides, the CDR3 is TGTGCCAGCAGCTTGGGGGCAGGGCGTACGCAGTATTTT.

V usage is TRBV27 and J usage is TRBJ1-2; the D is unclear. This CDR3 is 15 amino acids long. V lost 0 bases, J lost 4 bases, and 12 bases lay in between. In germline, CDR1 is MNHEY, CDR2 SMNVEV (reference sequence). The CDR3 coding sequence is TGTGCCAGCAGTTTATCGTTGTCCAGTCTCTATGGCTACACCTTC. Protein product: CASSLSLSSLYGYTF.